Listed below are T cell receptor beta chains from one sample, sequenced in a study of T cell repertoires in cytomegalovirus infection. TCRdb re-analysed the reads in MiXCR, keeping a single row per CDR3 protein. The sample holds 150,000 to 200,000 distinct CDR3 sequences, approximately 19% seen once. Sequencing used PBMCs. The origin of the receptors is a human donor in good health (CMV status not recorded). Some clones in this sample may be carry-over from other donors' samples. Both conserved end residues are part of each CDR3. Fields, in order: D gene, V gene, clone size, J gene, CDR3 protein, CDR3 DNA. D genes are given only for firm matches. A row's size may be missing; if present it is once, few, many or a size class.

d_gene: -; v_gene: TRBV18; abundance: few; j_gene: TRBJ2-5; CDR3aa: CASSPGGEETQYF; CDR3nt: TGTGCCAGCTCACCGGGGGGAGAAGAGACCCAGTACTTC
d_gene: TRBD2; v_gene: TRBV19; abundance: -; j_gene: TRBJ2-1; CDR3aa: CASRLAGGPGEQFF; CDR3nt: TGTGCCAGTCGATTAGCGGGAGGGCCCGGTGAGCAGTTCTTC
d_gene: TRBD2; v_gene: TRBV7-2; abundance: many; j_gene: TRBJ2-5; CDR3aa: CASSWSGGAQKTQYF; CDR3nt: TGTGCCAGCAGCTGGAGCGGGGGGGCTCAGAAGACCCAGTACTTC
d_gene: -; v_gene: TRBV29-1; abundance: few; j_gene: TRBJ2-3; CDR3aa: CSVTGPRTDTQYF; CDR3nt: TGCAGCGTTACAGGGCCCCGCACAGATACGCAGTATTTT
d_gene: -; v_gene: TRBV7-2; abundance: few; j_gene: TRBJ2-3; CDR3aa: CASSSLLDTQYF; CDR3nt: TGTGCCAGCAGCTCCCTCTTGGATACGCAGTATTTT
d_gene: -; v_gene: TRBV7-2; abundance: many; j_gene: TRBJ1-3; CDR3aa: CASSLDRVSSGNTIYF; CDR3nt: TGTGCCAGCAGCTTAGACAGGGTTAGCTCTGGAAACACCATATATTTT
d_gene: TRBD1; v_gene: TRBV3-1; abundance: -; j_gene: TRBJ1-2; CDR3aa: CASSRGTGSNYGYTF; CDR3nt: TGTGCCAGCAGCCGAGGGACAGGATCAAACTATGGCTACACCTTC
d_gene: -; v_gene: TRBV20-1; abundance: -; j_gene: TRBJ2-1; CDR3aa: CSASKSGSVYNEQFF; CDR3nt: TGCAGTGCTAGTAAAAGCGGGTCGGTATACAATGAGCAGTTCTTC
d_gene: -; v_gene: TRBV20-1; abundance: -; j_gene: TRBJ2-2; CDR3aa: CSARGPSDTGELFF; CDR3nt: TGCAGTGCTAGAGGGCCTAGTGACACCGGGGAGCTGTTTTTT
d_gene: -; v_gene: TRBV7-2; abundance: many; j_gene: TRBJ1-2; CDR3aa: CASSLIGGGYTF; CDR3nt: TGTGCCAGCAGCTTAATAGGCGGTGGCTACACCTTC
d_gene: -; v_gene: TRBV6-6; abundance: -; j_gene: TRBJ1-4; CDR3aa: CASSPTDRNEKLFF; CDR3nt: TGTGCCAGCAGTCCCACAGACCGTAATGAAAAACTGTTTTTT
d_gene: -; v_gene: TRBV4-2; abundance: few; j_gene: TRBJ1-6; CDR3aa: CASSQDPGPDSPLHF; CDR3nt: TGTGCCAGCAGCCAAGATCCGGGTCCGGATTCACCCCTCCACTTT
d_gene: -; v_gene: TRBV7-8; abundance: few; j_gene: TRBJ1-5; CDR3aa: CASSSSMGNQPQHF; CDR3nt: TGTGCCAGCAGCTCGTCGATGGGTAATCAGCCCCAGCATTTT
d_gene: -; v_gene: TRBV5-6; abundance: -; j_gene: TRBJ2-5; CDR3aa: CASSSTVMLETQYF; CDR3nt: TGTGCCAGCAGCTCGACGGTTATGTTAGAGACCCAGTACTTC
d_gene: TRBD1; v_gene: TRBV28; abundance: few; j_gene: TRBJ1-5; CDR3aa: CASSLGTGRSNQPQHF; CDR3nt: TGTGCCAGCAGTTTGGGGACAGGCCGTAGCAATCAGCCCCAGCATTTT
d_gene: -; v_gene: TRBV7-2; abundance: many; j_gene: TRBJ2-7; CDR3aa: CASSATVLALYEQYF; CDR3nt: TGTGCCAGCAGCGCAACCGTTCTGGCGTTGTACGAGCAGTACTTC
d_gene: -; v_gene: TRBV12-3/TRBV12-4; abundance: many; j_gene: TRBJ2-1; CDR3aa: CASSSRGNEQFF; CDR3nt: TGTGCCAGCAGTTCCAGAGGCAATGAGCAGTTCTTC
d_gene: TRBD2; v_gene: TRBV6-1; abundance: -; j_gene: TRBJ2-1; CDR3aa: CASSLHGLAGVNEQFF; CDR3nt: TGTGCCAGCAGTTTACACGGACTAGCGGGAGTCAATGAGCAGTTCTTC
d_gene: -; v_gene: TRBV9; abundance: few; j_gene: TRBJ1-1; CDR3aa: CASSVGGGDEAFF; CDR3nt: TGTGCCAGCAGCGTAGGGGGCGGGGATGAAGCTTTCTTT
d_gene: -; v_gene: TRBV7-9; abundance: many; j_gene: TRBJ2-7; CDR3aa: CASSLAASFGEQYF; CDR3nt: TGTGCCAGCAGCTTAGCGGCTAGCTTCGGGGAGCAGTACTTC
d_gene: -; v_gene: TRBV28; abundance: few; j_gene: TRBJ2-1; CDR3aa: CASCRPYNEQFF; CDR3nt: TGTGCCAGCTGTAGACCCTACAATGAGCAGTTCTTC
d_gene: -; v_gene: TRBV4-1; abundance: few; j_gene: TRBJ1-2; CDR3aa: CASSQDPQVKGYTF; CDR3nt: TGCGCCAGCAGCCAAGATCCACAGGTCAAGGGCTACACCTTC
d_gene: -; v_gene: TRBV7-2; abundance: many; j_gene: TRBJ2-6; CDR3aa: CASSLDSAGLPGANVLTF; CDR3nt: TGTGCCAGCAGCTTAGATTCGGCGGGGCTGCCTGGGGCCAACGTCCTGACTTTC